These 17 T cell receptor beta chains share one sample of origin, sequenced in a study of shared clonotypes between healthy human individuals. As defined, naive CD8 cells were CD45RO-negative and positively selected for CCR7, with terminally differentiated effector memory CD45RA+ cells excluded. Sequencing used immunoSEQ multiplex PCR; TCRdb keeps in-frame clones, though not all of them. The table lists 2 million or so clones, around 96% of them singletons. Input material: naive CD8+ T cells sorted from blood. These receptors were taken from a man in his late teens or twenties in good health.

This clone was seen a single time. The chain couples TRBV5-1 to TRBJ2-1; 11 bases are a match to TRBD2. Germline CDR1 and CDR2: SGHRS and YFSETQ. CDR3 length: 15 amino acids. Losses at the gene ends were 4 bases for V and 5 bases for J; bases not matched to a gene: 5. The CDR3 is CASSTGLAGDNEQFF. In nucleotides, the CDR3 is TGCGCCAGCAGCACCGGACTAGCGGGTGACAATGAGCAGTTCTTC.

The CDR3 DNA reads TGTGCCAGCAGCCCCGAAAGGGGAGAACGCAATCAGCCCCAGCATTTT. This gives the protein CASSPERGERNQPQHF. This chain links TRBV7-6 with TRBJ1-5; D perhaps matches TRBD1 (5 bases). The germline CDR1 and CDR2 sequences are SGHVS and FNYEAQ. CDR3 length: 16 residues. V lost 5 bases and J 2 bases, leaving 16 bases between the germline ends.

This chain uses TRBV5-8 with TRBJ2-6; weak D call: TRBD1 (5 bases). CDR3 length: 16 amino acids. Germline V CDR1 and CDR2: SGHTS, YDEGEE. V lost 0 bases and J 3 bases, leaving 10 bases between the germline ends. Here the CDR3 reads CASSLDLGLGANVLTF. The CDR3, as DNA: TGTGCCAGCAGCTTGGATTTGGGGCTTGGGGCCAACGTCCTGACTTTC.

V usage is TRBV11-2 and J usage is TRBJ2-7, with 9 bases identical to TRBD2. The CDR3 loop spans 14 amino acids. Germline V lookup: CDR1 SGHAT, CDR2 FQNNGV. With V trimmed by 3 bases and J by 3 bases, 3 bases remained unmatched. The CDR3 is CASSFAGGIYEQYF. The CDR3 DNA follows: TGTGCCAGCAGCTTTGCGGGAGGGATCTACGAGCAGTACTTC.

This chain connects TRBV5-6 to TRBJ2-3, with D hard to call. Trimming shortened V by 0 bases and J by 0 bases, and 8 bases separated the two germline ends. Per the germline V gene, CDR1 is SGHDT and CDR2 is YYEEEE. The CDR3 spans 15 residues. The chain's CDR3 is CASSLAGSSTDTQYF. In DNA, the CDR3 is TGTGCCAGCAGCTTGGCTGGCTCGAGCACAGATACGCAGTATTTT.

The chain combines TRBV4-1 with TRBJ2-1; TRBD1 matches at 7 bases. Per germline, CDR1 MGHRA and CDR2 YSYEKL. The CDR3 contains 15 residues. V lost 4 bases and J lost 6; bases outside the gene matches: 9. CDR3 in DNA: TGCGCCAGCAGCCCCACCGGACAGGTCTCCAATGAGCAGTTCTTC. Translation: CASSPTGQVSNEQFF.

With respect to this clone: Other nucleotide sequences from this sample produce the same CDR3. The V gene is TRBV12-5, the J gene TRBJ1-2; D gene ambiguous. The germline V and J ends were trimmed by 2 bases and 1 base, with 5 bases remaining between them. Germline CDR1 reads LGHNT; CDR2 reads FRNRAP. The CDR3 totals 13 residues. The DNA for the CDR3 is TGTGCTAGTGGTTTGAATAGTAACTATGGCTACACCTTC. Translating gives CASGLNSNYGYTF.

V usage is TRBV27 and J usage is TRBJ2-4, with 10 bases matching TRBD1. The ends lost 5 bases at V and 0 bases at J; junction bases unmatched: 10. The CDR3 is made up of 18 amino acids. Germline V gives CDR1 MNHEY, CDR2 SMNVEV (reference sequence). CDR3 region: CASSTRQGALLAKNIQYF. The CDR3, as DNA: TGTGCCAGCAGTACAAGACAGGGGGCTTTATTAGCCAAAAACATTCAGTACTTC.

The rearrangement joins TRBV9 to TRBJ2-5; 16 bases align to TRBD2. The CDR3 runs to 16 residues. The V segment lost 2 bases and the J segment 3 bases; nucleotides outside the gene matches: 1. CDR1 SGDLS and CDR2 YYNGEE come from the germline V gene. Here the CDR3 DNA reads TGTGCCAGCAGCGTCGGGACTAGCGGGAGGGAAGAGACCCAGTACTTC. It encodes CASSVGTSGREETQYF.

The chain joins TRBV2 to TRBJ1-2; D gene uncertain. V lost 2 bases and J 7 bases, leaving 14 bases between the germline ends. The CDR3 is 14 amino acids. Germline lookup yields CDR1 SNHLY and CDR2 FYNNEI. The CDR3 coding sequence is TGTGCCAGCAGTGAATCCCCGATGGTTGGTGGCTACACCTTC. Its translation: CASSESPMVGGYTF.

With respect to this clone: Other nucleotide sequences in the sample specify the same CDR3. The chain uses TRBV15 and TRBJ1-3; unclear D gene. The CDR3 spans 15 residues. V shed 0 bases and J shed 7 bases, with 13 bases lying between them. CDR1 is LNHNV, CDR2 YYDKDF, per germline (reference sequence). The CDR3 region has the DNA TGTGCCACCAGCAGAGATCGAGGTTCCGGGAACACCATATATTTT. Translating it yields CATSRDRGSGNTIYF.

The genes are TRBV11-2 and TRBJ2-5; TRBD1 agrees at 8 bases. Germline V gives CDR1 SGHAT, CDR2 FQNNGV. The CDR3 consists of 14 residues. Germline trimming cut 4 bases from V and 7 bases from J; bases unmatched to any gene: 8. The CDR3 is CASSWTGQGATQYF. CDR3 sequence (DNA): TGTGCCAGCAGCTGGACAGGACAGGGTGCGACCCAGTACTTC.

Only one count was recorded for this clone. This chain joins TRBV4-1 and TRBJ2-7; TRBD2 matches 7 bases. This CDR3 is 15 amino acids long. Germline CDR1 MGHRA, CDR2 YSYEKL. V was pared by 5 bases and J by 0 bases, with 7 bases of the junction left unmatched. The CDR3 DNA sequence: TGCGCCAGCAGCGTGAGGGGAGGGGACTCCTACGAGCAGTACTTC. It yields the protein CASSVRGGDSYEQYF.

The V and J genes are TRBV7-2 and TRBJ2-1; no clear D gene. Germline values: CDR1 SGHTA, CDR2 FQGNSA. V was cut by 7 bases and J by 1 base, with 8 bases left in between. This CDR3 is 13 amino acids long. The CDR3: CASILISYNEQFF. In nucleotides, the CDR3 is TGTGCCAGCATACTGATATCCTACAATGAGCAGTTCTTC.

The CDR3 sequence: CASSSGTGGSYEQYF. CDR3 sequence (DNA): TGTGCCAGCAGCTCCGGGACAGGGGGTTCGTACGAGCAGTACTTC. The chain has TRBV7-8 and TRBJ2-7; TRBD1 matches at 11 bases. Germline CDR1 reads SGHVS; CDR2 reads FQNEAQ. The V segment lost 4 bases and the J segment 4 bases; nucleotides outside the gene matches: 6. CDR3 length: 15 amino acids.

The V call is TRBV28, the J call TRBJ2-2; possible D gene TRBD2, 5 bases. Trimming stripped 11 bases from V and 2 bases from J, with 12 bases between. Germline CDR1 and CDR2: MDHEN and SYDVKM. This CDR3 region has 13 residues. CDR3 in amino acids: CAGSSRNTGELFF. The CDR3, as DNA: TGTGCCGGGAGCAGCCGAAACACCGGGGAGCTGTTTTTT.

A remark on this clone: This same CDR3 is encoded by further DNA sequences in the sample. This sequence joins TRBV5-6 and TRBJ2-7; no clear D gene. This CDR3 region has 14 residues. Trimming took 2 bases from V and 0 from J, leaving 9 bases between them. Germline V CDR1 and CDR2: SGHDT, YYEEEE. DNA of the CDR3: TGTGCCAGCAGCTTAGCCGAGAGCTCCTACGAGCAGTACTTC. It encodes CASSLAESSYEQYF.